Presented here are 5 T cell receptor beta chains from one specimen sequenced in a study of preoperative IRX-2 immunotherapy in early breast cancer. Stated treatment: preoperative locoregional IRX-2 cytokine immunotherapy. Sequencing was performed with immunoSEQ multiplex PCR; in TCRdb, only in-frame clones are kept and a portion is missing. The sample carries 30,000 to 45,000 clones, 80% to 90% recorded once. This material consisted of lymph node tissue, taken after IRX-2 immunotherapy. The receptors shown here come from a human donor with breast cancer.

The CDR3 reads CASSLAPGSGNTIYF. The CDR3 DNA sequence: TGCGCCAGCAGCTTGGCCCCAGGGTCTGGAAACACCATATATTTT. V usage is TRBV5-1 and J usage is TRBJ1-3, with a possible D match to TRBD1 (5 bases). Trimming shortened V by 0 bases and J by 1 base, and 8 bases separated the two germline ends. CDR3 length equals 15 residues. CDR1 and CDR2 from the germline V gene are SGHRS and YFSETQ.

In its sample, this clone was seen a few times. The gene calls are TRBV29-1 and TRBJ2-7, with TRBD1 matching over 11 bases. The CDR3 consists of 14 residues. The V gene's germline CDR1 is SQVTM and CDR2 ANQGSEA. Trimming cost V 7 bases and J 1 base; bases outside gene matches: 6. The CDR3 coding sequence is TGCAGCGCCCACGGGACAGGGGGATCCTACGAGCAGTACTTC. Encoded protein: CSAHGTGGSYEQYF.

This clone showed up just a few times. The chain has TRBV6-8 and TRBJ2-7, with a possible D match to TRBD1 (6 bases). The germline V gene has CDR1 MNHGY and CDR2 SAAAGT. Trimming pared 6 bases from V and 0 bases from J, leaving 12 bases between. This CDR3 contains 14 residues. The CDR3 DNA sequence: TGTGCCAGCAGACGATCGGACAGCTCCTACGAGCAGTACTTC. Its translation: CASRRSDSSYEQYF.

This sequence joins TRBV6-8 and TRBJ1-5; D unresolved. This CDR3 is 16 amino acids long. Germline assignment: CDR1 MNHGY and CDR2 SAAAGT. V lost 6 bases and J lost 11, with 26 bases in between. The CDR3 DNA follows: TGTGCCAGCAGAAGGTCCCCCACAGCGGTGGAGTCAGCCCAGCATTTT. Its translation is CASRRSPTAVESAQHF.

CDR3 in amino acids: CASSEALAGQETQYF. CDR3 DNA: TGTGCCAGCAGTGAAGCGCTCGCCGGGCAAGAGACCCAGTACTTC. The V and J genes are TRBV6-1 and TRBJ2-5; D gene ambiguous. This CDR3 comprises 15 residues. Germline values: CDR1 MNHNS, CDR2 SASEGT. Deletions cut 0 bases from V and 2 bases from J, with 10 bases between.